Presented here are 16 T cell receptor beta chains from one specimen sequenced in a study of blood T cell repertoires in COVID-19. Produced via immunoSEQ multiplex PCR; TCRdb's table is partial and in-frame only. The table lists 65,000 to 70,000 clones, around 85% of them singletons. The sample comprised peripheral blood. The receptors originated from a woman aged 55-70 years with acute or convalescent COVID-19.

This sequence joins TRBV4-2 and TRBJ2-7; 8 bases are shared with TRBD2. Trimming at V came to 4 bases and at J to 1 base, leaving 18 bases not matched to a gene. CDR1 is LGHNA and CDR2 is YNFKEQ in the germline V gene. This CDR3 spans 19 amino acids. CDR3: CASSPKGVAGLGNSYEQYF. In nucleotides, the CDR3 is TGTGCCAGCAGCCCGAAAGGAGTAGCGGGATTGGGTAATTCCTACGAGCAGTACTTC.

This chain links TRBV3-1 (or the pseudogene TRBV3-2) with TRBJ2-7; 10 bases match TRBD1. V dropped 6 bases and J dropped 4; count of bases not matched to a gene: 15. The length of the CDR3 is 17 residues. Germline loops: CDR1 LGHDT, CDR2 YNNKEL (reference sequence). CDR3 region: CASRRTGTGDTSYEQYF. CDR3 in DNA: TGTGCCAGCAGACGGACCGGGACAGGGGACACCTCGTACGAGCAGTACTTC.

The sample holds a few counts of this clone. V usage is TRBV7-2 and J usage is TRBJ1-4; D ambiguous. V lost 5 bases and J lost 5, with 15 bases in between. Germline lookup yields CDR1 SGHTA and CDR2 FQGNSA. This CDR3 is 15 amino acids long. CDR3 amino acids: CASSPSSQKNEKLFF. CDR3 DNA: TGTGCCAGCAGCCCTAGCTCTCAGAAAAATGAAAAACTGTTTTTT. The variable domain in full, with the rest retrieved from reference TRBV7-2 and TRBJ1-4, is GAGVSQSPSNKVTEKGKDVELRCDPISGHTALYWYRQSLGQGLEFLIYFQGNSAPDKSGLPSDRFSAERTGGSVSTLTIQRTQQEDSAVYLCASSPSSQKNEKLFFGSGTQLSVL.

V usage is TRBV19 and J usage is TRBJ1-5; a possible D gene is TRBD1 (5 bases). This CDR3 spans 15 amino acids. Trimming cost V 6 bases and J 0 bases, with 12 bases left between them. CDR1 is LNHDA and CDR2 is SQIVND in the germline V gene (reference sequence). CDR3 protein: CASRFAGGSNQPQHF. In nucleotides, the CDR3 is TGTGCCAGTAGATTCGCGGGGGGTAGCAATCAGCCCCAGCATTTT.

This chain connects TRBV7-9 to TRBJ2-2; possibly TRBD2 for D (5 bases). Trimming cost V 8 bases and J 0 bases, with 16 bases left between them. This CDR3 spans 16 amino acids. The germline V gene encodes CDR1 SEHNR and CDR2 FQNEAQ (reference sequence). This CDR3 is CASPLFGSANTGELFF. CDR3 coding DNA: TGTGCCAGCCCCCTGTTTGGTAGCGCGAACACCGGGGAGCTGTTTTTT.

The count of this clone is one. This sequence joins TRBV10-3 and TRBJ2-7, with TRBD1 as a possible D gene (6 bases). V was trimmed by 4 bases and J by 5 bases, leaving 15 bases between them. The CDR3 loop spans 14 amino acids. CDR1 is ENHRY and CDR2 is SYGVKD in the germline V gene. In DNA, the CDR3 is TGTGCCATCAGTGCTACAGGGTTCAGCGACGAGCAGTACTTC. It translates to CAISATGFSDEQYF.

A single count supports this clone. The chain carries TRBV20-1 and TRBJ1-5; D possibly corresponds to TRBD1 (6 bases). Per the germline V gene, CDR1 is DFQATT and CDR2 is SNEGSKA (reference sequence). V gave up 3 bases and J gave up 0 bases, with 15 bases separating them. This CDR3 region has 16 residues. CDR3 bases: TGCAGTGCTAGTCCCTACGGACAGTATAGCAATCAGCCCCAGCATTTT. Encoded protein: CSASPYGQYSNQPQHF.

This clone was seen once. The chain uses TRBV27 and TRBJ2-1; possibly TRBD2 for D (6 bases). Germline lookup yields CDR1 MNHEY and CDR2 SMNVEV (reference sequence). V lost 2 bases and J 2 bases, leaving 10 bases between the germline ends. The CDR3 contains 15 residues. The CDR3 DNA follows: TGTGCCAGCAGTTTAGGGGGAGGCGCCTACAATGAGCAGTTCTTC. Its translation: CASSLGGGAYNEQFF.

V gene TRBV27 combines with J gene TRBJ1-1; no clear D. The germline V and J ends were trimmed by 1 base and 5 bases, with 8 bases remaining between them. There are 13 residues in the CDR3. Germline CDR1 is MNHEY and CDR2 is SMNVEV (reference sequence). DNA for the CDR3: TGTGCCAGCAGTTTATTTGCCCTAACTGAAGCTTTCTTT. Translation: CASSLFALTEAFF.

This clone was seen a handful of times. The rearrangement uses TRBV6-2 or TRBV6-3 and TRBJ2-1, with TRBD2 identical over 10 bases. The germline V gene encodes CDR1 MNHEY and CDR2 SVGEGT. The CDR3 runs to 16 residues. J lost 6 bases, V lost 6 bases, and 11 bases had no gene match. The CDR3 sequence is CASSSRKAGGLNEQFF. Here the CDR3 DNA reads TGTGCCAGCAGCTCCCGGAAAGCGGGAGGGCTCAATGAGCAGTTCTTC.

This chain links TRBV5-1 with TRBJ2-7; no definite D call. The CDR3 consists of 15 residues. Germline V CDR1 and CDR2: SGHRS, YFSETQ. Trimming removed 2 bases at V and 0 bases at J, with 12 bases between. CDR3 DNA: TGCGCCAGCAGCTTCGGAGATGTAAGCTCCTACGAGCAGTACTTC. It translates to CASSFGDVSSYEQYF.

The chain combines TRBV7-9 with TRBJ2-6; TRBD1 aligns across 8 bases. The J segment lost 8 bases and the V segment lost 4 bases, leaving 16 bases of the junction unmatched. CDR1 is SEHNR, CDR2 FQNEAQ, per germline (reference sequence). CDR3 length equals 18 residues. CDR3 nucleotide sequence: TGTGCCAGCAGCTCAGGCAGGGGGCGCCAGGGTATGCCCAACGTCCTGACTTTC. Amino acid sequence: CASSSGRGRQGMPNVLTF.

V is TRBV18 and J is TRBJ1-6; 8 bases line up with TRBD1. Per the germline V gene, CDR1 is KGHSH and CDR2 is LQKENI. V gave up 3 bases and J gave up 7 bases; unmatched junction bases: 5. The CDR3 is 15 residues long. The CDR3 nucleotides are TGTGCCAGCTCACCTCAGGGGGCAGAAAATTCACCCCTCCACTTT. It codes for CASSPQGAENSPLHF.

This rearrangement joins TRBV27 to TRBJ1-5; D ambiguous. CDR3 length: 14 residues. V shed 3 bases and J shed 7 bases, with 13 bases lying between them. The germline gives CDR1 MNHEY, CDR2 SMNVEV (reference sequence). CDR3 protein: CASSLGPFGQPQHF. The CDR3 region has the DNA TGTGCCAGCAGTTTGGGCCCATTCGGACAGCCCCAGCATTTT.

The chain couples TRBV28 to TRBJ1-2; D call uncertain. The CDR3 contains 12 residues. V was clipped by 3 bases and J by 4 bases, with 6 bases between them. Germline CDR1 reads MDHEN; CDR2 reads SYDVKM. In DNA form, the CDR3 reads TGTGCCAGCAGTTTCTCGGGCTATGGCTACACCTTC. Residues: CASSFSGYGYTF.

The rearrangement links TRBV4-2 to TRBJ2-1; the D gene is possibly TRBD2 (5 bases). Germline-derived CDR1 and CDR2 are LGHNA and YNFKEQ. The length of the CDR3 is 11 residues. Trimming stripped 4 bases from V and 7 bases from J, with 5 bases between. CDR3 in amino acids: CASSRGNEQFF. CDR3 coding DNA: TGTGCCAGCAGCCGAGGGAATGAGCAGTTCTTC.